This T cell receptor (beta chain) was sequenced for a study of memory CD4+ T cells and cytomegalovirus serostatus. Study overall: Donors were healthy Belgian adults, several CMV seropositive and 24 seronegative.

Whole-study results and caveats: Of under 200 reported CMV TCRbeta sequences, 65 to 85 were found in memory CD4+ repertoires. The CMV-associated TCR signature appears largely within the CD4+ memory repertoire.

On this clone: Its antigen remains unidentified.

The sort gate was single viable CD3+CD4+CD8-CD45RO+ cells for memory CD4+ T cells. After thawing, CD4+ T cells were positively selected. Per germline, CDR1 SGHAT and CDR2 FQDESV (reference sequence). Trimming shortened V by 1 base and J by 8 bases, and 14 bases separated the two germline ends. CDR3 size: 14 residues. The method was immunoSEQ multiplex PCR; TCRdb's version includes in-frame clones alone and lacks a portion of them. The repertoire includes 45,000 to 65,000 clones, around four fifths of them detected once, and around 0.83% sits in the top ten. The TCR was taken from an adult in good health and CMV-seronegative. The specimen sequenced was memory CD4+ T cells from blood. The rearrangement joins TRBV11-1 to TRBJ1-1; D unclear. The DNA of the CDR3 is TGTGCCAGCAGCTTAGTGGGAGGCCGGTCGGAAGCTTTCTTT. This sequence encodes CASSLVGGRSEAFF.